The 7 T cell receptor beta chains reported below all come from one sample, sequenced in a study of vaccination and CD4 T cells after COVID-19. These receptors have no identified antigens. With the Oncomine TCR Beta short-read assay, DNA from cultured CD4+ T cells was sequenced. MiXCR, run by TCRdb on the PCR reads, gives a single entry per CDR3 protein. The sample shows approximately 12,000 distinct CDR3 sequences, over 55% of them seen only once. Treatment given: approximately nine-day PBMC culture with coronavirus spike peptide pools or control peptides (ViraFEST assay). The sample was CD4+ T cells from blood, cultured in vitro. The receptor set was obtained from a human donor who had recovered from COVID-19.

The chain uses TRBV5-5 and TRBJ2-3, with unresolved D. The CDR3 sequence is 13 residues long. Per germline, CDR1 SGHKS and CDR2 YYEKEE (reference sequence). V was pared by 1 base and J by 6 bases, with 9 bases between. CDR3 coding DNA: TGTGCCAGCAGCTTGTGGGCCGGGGATACGCAGTATTTT. It yields the protein CASSLWAGDTQYF.

CDR3 DNA: TGTGCCAGCAGCTTCCGGACAGGGGTCACTCGCACAGATACGCAGTATTTT. Protein sequence: CASSFRTGVTRTDTQYF. The gene calls are TRBV7-9 and TRBJ2-3; TRBD1 agrees at 9 bases. The CDR3 is made up of 17 amino acids. Trimming took 3 bases from V and 1 from J; bases not matched to a gene: 8. The germline gives CDR1 SEHNR, CDR2 FQNEAQ (reference sequence).

The chain has TRBV6-5 and TRBJ2-5; TRBD2 matches at 7 bases. The CDR3 length is 15 residues. The V and J ends lost 0 bases and 5 bases, in that order; junction bases with no gene match: 6. Looked up from germline, CDR1 is MNHEY and CDR2 is SVGAGI. The CDR3 spells CASSYSTGGVETQYF. CDR3 in DNA: TGTGCCAGCAGTTACTCCACGGGGGGAGTGGAGACCCAGTACTTC.

The J gene is TRBJ2-3, the V gene TRBV6-2 or TRBV6-3; D is ambiguous. Trimming cost V 5 bases and J 1 base, with 7 bases left between them. Germline V gives CDR1 MNHEY, CDR2 SVGEGT. CDR3 length: 13 amino acids. DNA for the CDR3: TGTGCCAGCAGTAAGAGTGGCACAGATACGCAGTATTTT. It yields the protein CASSKSGTDTQYF.

The rearrangement uses TRBV27 and TRBJ2-7; 10 positions agree with TRBD1. With 6 bases clipped from V and 0 bases from J, the junction kept 2 bases outside the gene matches. The length of the CDR3 is 14 residues. Germline V gene data show CDR1 as MNHEY and CDR2 as SMNVEV (reference sequence). The CDR3 sequence: CASRRDRGSYEQYF. The CDR3 DNA reads TGTGCCAGCAGGAGGGACAGGGGCTCCTACGAGCAGTACTTC.

The genes are TRBV5-4 and TRBJ1-4, with D hard to call. The CDR3 extends over 14 amino acids. Trimming took 0 bases from V and 10 from J, leaving 13 bases between them. Germline V gene lookup returns CDR1 SGHNT and CDR2 YYREEE (reference sequence). The CDR3 loop reads CASSLAQDLGKLFF. DNA of the CDR3: TGTGCCAGCAGCTTGGCCCAGGATTTAGGAAAACTGTTTTTT.

J is TRBJ2-5 and V is TRBV4-1; D possibly uses TRBD1 or TRBD2 (7 bases each). Germline V gene lookup returns CDR1 MGHRA and CDR2 YSYEKL. V was shortened by 2 bases and J by 7 bases, with 14 bases between the two germline ends. This CDR3 is 14 amino acids long. The CDR3 coding sequence is TGCGCCAGCAGCCAATTTGGCAGGGGGGGGACCCAGTACTTC. Residues: CASSQFGRGGTQYF.